The present T cell receptor beta chain was sequenced within a study of CD8 T cells in ankylosing spondylitis. Study observations and caveats: Disease-linked clones bore a CD8+ phenotype, appearing relatively rarely in peripheral blood. There were earlier reports of some motif variants in reactive arthritis synovial fluid and blood. Eight or nine highly homologous variants formed a TCR beta motif that appeared characteristic of ankylosing spondylitis blood.

Molecular-barcoded quantitative 5'-RACE produced these TCR beta libraries. TCRdb reprocessed the 5' RACE reads via MiXCR and lists one record per CDR3 protein. The data contain 400,000 to 450,000 distinct CDR3 sequences, approximately 17% of them singletons. Points on this clonotype: Its matching antigen is unknown.

Germline CDR1 reads DFQATT; CDR2 reads SNEGSKA (reference sequence). The CDR3 length is 11 residues. V was trimmed by 3 bases and J by 4 bases, leaving 5 bases between them. The chain uses TRBV20-1 and TRBJ2-3; D gene uncertain. The sample comprised blood, either unsorted or a sorted T cell fraction (not recorded which). The clonotype comes from a male donor with ankylosing spondylitis. CDR3 DNA: TGCAGTGCTAGGGTCCCAGATACGCAGTATTTT. Translating it yields CSARVPDTQYF.